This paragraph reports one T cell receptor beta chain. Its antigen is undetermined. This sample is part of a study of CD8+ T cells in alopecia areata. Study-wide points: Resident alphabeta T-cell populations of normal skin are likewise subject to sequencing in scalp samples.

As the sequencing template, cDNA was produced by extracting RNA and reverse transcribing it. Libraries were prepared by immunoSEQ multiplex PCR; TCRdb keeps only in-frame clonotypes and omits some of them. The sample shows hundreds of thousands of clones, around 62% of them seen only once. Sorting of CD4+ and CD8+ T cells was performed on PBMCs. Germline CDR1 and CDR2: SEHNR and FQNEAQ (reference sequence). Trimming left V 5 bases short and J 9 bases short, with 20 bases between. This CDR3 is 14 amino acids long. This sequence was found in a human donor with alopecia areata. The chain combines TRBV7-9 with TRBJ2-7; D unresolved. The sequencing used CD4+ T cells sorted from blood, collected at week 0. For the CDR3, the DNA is TGTGCCAGCAGCCCACCGGCCAGTCCCTTGGTGCAGTACTTC. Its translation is CASSPPASPLVQYF.